This entry lists 3 T cell receptor beta chains sequenced from one sample in a study of blood T cell repertoires in COVID-19 (dated by TCRdb to the early 2020s). Receptor libraries were prepared by the immunoSEQ multiplex PCR assay. Sourced from immuneACCESS, this table was stored by TCRdb with only in-frame sequences that have V and J called. A share of the clones is absent; for the studies checked, an unresolved V gene accounts for under half, and the remainder has no known explanation. The sample includes approximately 160,000 clones, with 77% observed a single time. The ten largest make up approximately 2.6% of the sample. Input material: peripheral blood. The receptors stem from a man aged 65 to 79 with acute or convalescent COVID-19.

This chain connects TRBV7-9 to TRBJ2-5; tentative D call: TRBD1 (5 bases). CDR3 size: 13 residues. Germline V gives CDR1 SEHNR, CDR2 FQNEAQ (reference sequence). Deletions cut 3 bases from V and 5 bases from J, with 10 bases between. Here the CDR3 reads CASSFEGVETQYF. CDR3 nucleotide sequence: TGTGCCAGCAGCTTTGAAGGGGTCGAGACCCAGTACTTC.

J is TRBJ2-2 and V is TRBV18, with D possibly TRBD1 on 5 matching bases. CDR3 size: 17 residues. CDR1 and CDR2 from the germline V gene are KGHSH and LQKENI. V was cut by 2 bases and J by 3 bases, with 16 bases left in between. CDR3 region: CASSPMNRPADTGELFF. DNA of the CDR3: TGTGCCAGCTCACCAATGAACAGGCCCGCGGACACCGGGGAGCTGTTTTTT.

The chain carries TRBV4-3 and TRBJ2-7; 10 positions agree with TRBD2. This CDR3 is built from 14 residues. CDR1 is LGHNA and CDR2 is YSLEER in the germline V gene. The junction had 3 bases not matched to a gene; V was cut back by 5 bases and J by 2 bases. The CDR3 protein is CASSAGLATYEQYF. The CDR3 DNA sequence: TGCGCCAGCAGCGCGGGACTAGCGACCTACGAGCAGTACTTC.